This is a list of T cell receptor beta chains from one sample in a study of T cells in Graves' hyperthyroidism and ophthalmopathy. A single record per CDR3 protein comes from TCRdb applying MiXCR to the multiplex PCR reads. The sample holds hundreds of thousands of distinct CDR3 sequences; less than 15% are singletons and the top ten take 9.2%. Sequencing was performed on blood. The source is a woman in her late teens or twenties with Graves' hyperthyroidism. Both conserved end residues are part of each CDR3.

v_call	j_call	cdr3_aa
TRBV12-3/TRBV12-4	TRBJ2-3	CASSSLITDTQYF
TRBV20-1	TRBJ2-1	CSASAGGAWNEQFF
TRBV12-3/TRBV12-4	TRBJ2-7	CASSFGRTTDYEQYF
TRBV24-1	TRBJ2-4	CATSDPGRGNIQYF
TRBV12-3/TRBV12-4	TRBJ2-7	CASRSASVLYEQYF
TRBV5-6	TRBJ2-1	CASSAGTVNEQFF
TRBV11-3	TRBJ1-2	CASSPEGDREASGYTF
TRBV6-1	TRBJ2-2	CASNQTKYTGELFF
TRBV6-5	TRBJ2-3	CASSTDGITDTQYF
TRBV3-1	TRBJ1-4	CASGLTGGEKLFF
TRBV29-1	TRBJ2-5	CSVVGQETQYF
TRBV30	TRBJ2-1	CAWSVTGTSGNNEQFF
TRBV28	TRBJ2-1	CASITHPGLAGANEQFF
TRBV24-1	TRBJ2-2	CATSGRTLNTGELFF
TRBV2	TRBJ1-6	CASSGDHNSPLHF
TRBV12-3/TRBV12-4	TRBJ1-2	CASRPGRGYGYTF
TRBV18	TRBJ2-2	CASSPDSYTGELFF
TRBV18	TRBJ1-1	CASSPQGALIMNTEAFF
TRBV3-1	TRBJ2-1	CASSQGPGQGYNEQFF
TRBV20-1	TRBJ1-2	CSAIGQHYGYTF
TRBV28	TRBJ2-7	CASSSPTTYEQYF
TRBV5-6	TRBJ2-5	CASHSQGQEETQYF
TRBV9	TRBJ1-1	CASSSSRGNTEAFF
TRBV6-1	TRBJ2-5	CASTSPGGETQYF
TRBV14	TRBJ1-6	CASSRGAGVGSPLHF
TRBV2	TRBJ2-2	CASSPSGRGGGELFF
TRBV3-1	TRBJ2-3	CASRVSGTPTDTQYF
TRBV18	TRBJ1-4	CASSPGQVGHEKLFF
TRBV2	TRBJ2-7	CASSDRSYEQYF
TRBV6-1	TRBJ1-2	CASSQTGGNYGYTF
TRBV6-2/TRBV6-3	TRBJ1-5	CASSWHRVEPQHF
TRBV30	TRBJ1-1	CAWNDGDPRDTEAFF
TRBV15	TRBJ2-1	CATSRGQSGGSYNEQFF
TRBV14	TRBJ1-1	CASSQDNTLNTEAFF
TRBV18	TRBJ1-1	CASSPLRVRGGGMNTEAFF
TRBV7-2	TRBJ2-7	CASSLLTPITYEQYF
TRBV11-2	TRBJ2-3	CASSLGGSGDTQYF
TRBV28	TRBJ2-3	CASSPGAETSTDTQYF
TRBV12-3/TRBV12-4	TRBJ1-1	CASSFFLRRENTEAFF
TRBV20-1	TRBJ1-1	CSGPWRWTEAFF
TRBV5-1	TRBJ2-1	CASSGNSGGFNNEQFF
TRBV6-1	TRBJ1-6	CASSADTVEPLHF
TRBV2	TRBJ1-1	CASGSDRFYTEAFF
TRBV18	TRBJ1-1	CASSPGMVNTEAFF
TRBV29-1	TRBJ1-2	CSVGTRGYTF
TRBV20-1	TRBJ2-5	CSARRDSTETQYF
TRBV6-4	TRBJ2-7	CASSVARYEQYF
TRBV18	TRBJ1-4	CASSSYNEKLFF
TRBV5-1	TRBJ2-3	CASSFSISTDTQYF
TRBV7-2	TRBJ1-1	CASSPGQANTEAFF
TRBV4-3	TRBJ2-7	CASSQVKIADEQYF
TRBV7-9	TRBJ2-5	CASSLERVETQYF
TRBV30	TRBJ1-1	CAWNRQGNTEAFF
TRBV20-1	TRBJ2-1	CSARPRGQYEQFF
TRBV12-5	TRBJ2-1	CASGLGSGSFNEQFF